The rows below give T cell receptor beta chains drawn from one sample of a study of blood T cell repertoires in COVID-19. The repertoire was sequenced with immunoSEQ multiplex PCR; TCRdb's copy has only in-frame clones and lacks some. This table holds around 180,000 clones, more than 65% found once. The sample consisted of PBMCs or T cells enriched from blood (not recorded which). The source of these receptors is a woman between 50 and 59 years old with acute COVID-19. Both conserved end residues are trimmed from each CDR3.

j_call,v_call,cdr3_aa
TRBJ1-2,TRBV19,ASSIEGAANYGYT
TRBJ1-1,TRBV9,ASSVSGGETEAF
TRBJ1-2,TRBV14,ASSQGIPGGSGYT
TRBJ2-3,TRBV11-2,ASSLEGSGGDTQY
TRBJ1-5,TRBV6-5,ASRSAQGGGQPQH
TRBJ1-5,TRBV4-1,ASSQDEGSNQPQH
TRBJ1-1,TRBV5-1,ASSTGVLNTEAF
TRBJ1-4,TRBV6-2/TRBV6-3,ASSYSIVETGDEKLF
TRBJ2-3,TRBV19,ASRPAAGQGTDTQY
TRBJ2-3,TRBV7-2,ASSPGIAARPTDTQY
TRBJ1-4,TRBV4-3,ASSQDTVLEKLF
TRBJ2-3,TRBV4-3,ASSQEQFPSTDTQY
TRBJ1-1,TRBV7-2,ASSQRQGNTEAF
TRBJ2-2,TRBV11-2,ASSLADRGRTGELF
TRBJ1-1,TRBV4-1,ASSQEAGVGEAF
TRBJ1-1,TRBV7-2,ASSFHSMNTEAF
TRBJ2-5,TRBV19,ASSKKQGAVGETQY
TRBJ1-2,TRBV28,ASSSSIYGYT
TRBJ1-2,TRBV7-8,ASSLGQGPYGYT
TRBJ2-3,TRBV3-1/TRBV3-2,ASSQWPRGGADTQY
TRBJ1-1,TRBV7-8,ASSPTRGREAF
TRBJ2-2,TRBV5-1,ASSLTPPGRVTGELF
TRBJ2-3,TRBV19,ASSISAVRAADTQY
TRBJ1-3,TRBV7-2,ASSLSRFSGNTIY
TRBJ1-2,TRBV10-2,ASSADYGYT
TRBJ2-3,TRBV27,AVGTRSGTDTQY
TRBJ1-2,TRBV6-1,ASSDGVFYGYT
TRBJ1-1,TRBV11-3,ASSREGSTEAF
TRBJ1-4,TRBV28,ASNRDSFNEKLF
TRBJ1-1,TRBV4-1,ASSQLGQNTEAF
TRBJ1-1,TRBV5-1,ASSKDRGPDTEAF
TRBJ2-5,TRBV5-1,ASGPRGRAGGQETQY
TRBJ1-1,TRBV6-4,ASSVHRGRELSEAF